The source of this TCR beta chain is a study of OX40 agonist ivuxolimab in advanced cancers. V gave up 6 bases and J gave up 7 bases; unmatched junction bases: 5. Germline V lookup: CDR1 MNHEY, CDR2 SVGAGI. This CDR3 is 14 amino acids long. Generated by immunoSEQ multiplex PCR, the TCRdb table keeps only in-frame clones and is missing some. The table lists about 83,000 clones, roughly 80% of them singletons. The source material was CD4+ or CD8+ T cells sorted from blood, sampled in a trial of the OX40 agonist ivuxolimab. This rearrangement joins TRBV6-5 to TRBJ1-5; the match to TRBD1 covers 11 bases. This receptor was taken from an adult with an advanced solid tumor such as melanoma, head and neck, liver or kidney cancer. The CDR3 protein is CASSRGTGGQPQHF. CDR3 bases: TGTGCCAGCAGCCGAGGGACAGGGGGGCAGCCCCAGCATTTT.